Detailed here is one T cell receptor (beta chain). Once RNA had been extracted, it was reverse transcribed into cDNA to act as the sequencing template. TCRdb's table, derived via immunoSEQ multiplex PCR, lists solely in-frame clones and lacks some. The data hold 200,000 to 250,000 clones, with 57% observed a single time. Germline values: CDR1 GTSNPN, CDR2 SVGIG (reference sequence). Trimming pared 8 bases from V and 1 base from J, leaving 8 bases between. The CDR3 consists of 11 residues. These data are taken from a study of CD8+ T cells in alopecia areata. About the study: Administration of oral tofacitinib to treated patients was at 5 to 10 mg twice daily.

Sampling of alopecia areata patients yielded lesional scalp punch biopsies as well as peripheral blood. The chain uses TRBV30 and TRBJ1-1, with a tentative D call TRBD1 (5 bases). The TCR sequence derives from a human donor with alopecia areata. Sequenced material: CD4+ T cells sorted from blood, taken at week 0. Here the CDR3 DNA reads TGTGCCGGGACGGAGAACACTGAAGCTTTCTTT. Translation: CAGTENTEAFF. The whole variable domain, filled in from reference TRBV30 and TRBJ1-1, reads SQTIHQWPATLVQPVGSPLSLECTVEGTSNPNLYWYRQAAGRGLQLLFYSVGIGQISSEVPQNLSASRPQDRQFILSSKKLLLSDSGFYLCAGTENTEAFFGQGTRLTVV.